A selection of T cell receptor beta chains follows, all from one sample in a study of shared T cell receptors in the human thymus. Assay: immunoSEQ multiplex PCR; the TCRdb copy retains only in-frame clones and omits some. The table shows roughly 700,000 clones, with more than 75% occurring only once. This sample also belongs to another study, concerning human thymus T cells.

What was sequenced was thymocytes. The receptors were gathered from a boy younger than two with a congenital heart defect. Both conserved end residues are part of each CDR3. Fields, in order: CDR3 protein, J gene, V gene.

CASSTGHRTGELFF | TRBJ2-2 | TRBV6-5
CASSIVKRSGRALIHQDGNNEQFF | TRBJ2-1 | TRBV19
CAISEDAGGNNQPQHF | TRBJ1-5 | TRBV10-3
CAISGAGEQYF | TRBJ2-7 | TRBV10-3
CASSFVGGIGYEQYF | TRBJ2-7 | TRBV28
CASSKGLAYFYEQYF | TRBJ2-7 | TRBV9
CASSIGTREGQGTEAFF | TRBJ1-1 | TRBV19
CASSPDRDSNQPQHF | TRBJ1-5 | TRBV9
CASSYSGRRAYNEQFF | TRBJ2-1 | TRBV6-5
CAIVLAREVAEQFF | TRBJ2-1 | TRBV10-3
CASSQDGTRGQPQHF | TRBJ1-5 | TRBV4-1
CASRTLCGEQYF | TRBJ2-7 | TRBV13
CSVGLAGDNEQFF | TRBJ2-1 | TRBV29-1
CASSQATGASEYNEQFF | TRBJ2-1 | TRBV4-3
CASSTRGTGSYEQYF | TRBJ2-7 | TRBV21-1
CASSQGMASGRTLFSTDTQYF | TRBJ2-3 | TRBV4-2
CASSQDRLVIGTDTQYF | TRBJ2-3 | TRBV4-3
CASSPIAGGKETQYF | TRBJ2-5 | TRBV14